Presented here are 21 T cell receptor beta chains from one specimen sequenced in a study of post-analysis software for immune sequencing data. Whole-study results and caveats: Patients showed TRBV5-6, TRBV5-1 and TRBV20-1 among four to six TRBV segments more frequent than in controls.

Unique molecular identifiers had been added to the TCR beta cDNA libraries. TCRdb analysed the PCR reads with MiXCR anew, one entry per CDR3 protein. The sample lists fewer than 850,000 distinct CDR3 sequences; more than 45% were seen once. What these receptors recognize is not known. Sequences were obtained from blood. The receptors were sampled from a girl aged 5 to 17 with multiple sclerosis.

The chain uses TRBV4-3 and TRBJ2-7, with D unclear. Germline V gives CDR1 LGHNA, CDR2 YSLEER. V dropped 4 bases and J dropped 1 base, with 8 bases sitting between them. The CDR3 totals 13 residues. The CDR3 spells CASSPHRSYEQYF. CDR3 DNA sequence: TGCGCCAGCAGCCCCCATCGATCCTACGAGCAGTACTTC.

J is TRBJ2-3 and V is TRBV28, with D uncertain. Germline V gene lookup returns CDR1 MDHEN and CDR2 SYDVKM. Trimming took off 4 bases at V and 2 bases at J, with 13 bases between the two ends. The CDR3 sequence is 15 residues long. CDR3 region: CASSSRLGYTDTQYF. CDR3 nucleotide sequence: TGTGCCAGCAGTTCCCGACTGGGATACACAGATACGCAGTATTTT.

The V gene is TRBV6-1, the J gene TRBJ2-1; 13 positions match TRBD2. Germline trimming cut 6 bases from V and 0 bases from J; bases unmatched to any gene: 5. This CDR3 is built from 17 residues. The germline CDR1 and CDR2 sequences are MNHNS and SASEGT. The CDR3 loop reads CASRPGLAGVSYNEQFF. The CDR3 nucleotides read TGTGCCAGCAGACCCGGACTAGCGGGAGTCTCCTACAATGAGCAGTTCTTC.

This clonotype was seen only a few times. The chain employs TRBV7-2 and TRBJ2-4, with no clear D. With the DNA end fitting TRBJ2-5 better, the J assignment may be wrong. Germline lookup yields CDR1 SGHTA and CDR2 FQGNSA. There are 14 residues in the CDR3. In DNA form, the CDR3 reads TGTGCCAGCACCTCGGACCGCCTCAAAGAGACCCAGTACTTC. Its protein is CASTSDRLKETQYF.

For the CDR3, the DNA is TGTGCCAGCAACAGGGGGCGAAATCAGCCCCAGCATTTT. As protein: CASNRGRNQPQHF. The chain uses TRBV12-3 or TRBV12-4 and TRBJ1-5; 9 nucleotides match TRBD1. Unmatched junction bases numbered 2, after V lost 7 bases and J lost 4 bases. CDR3 length: 13 amino acids.

In this sample, this clonotype turned up once. The V gene is TRBV28, the J gene TRBJ1-1, with D hard to call. Trimming removed 0 bases from V and 0 bases from J, with 5 bases in between. In germline, CDR1 is MDHEN, CDR2 SYDVKM. The CDR3 spans 14 residues. The chain's CDR3 is CASSLWVMNTEAFF. CDR3 nucleotide sequence: TGTGCCAGCAGTTTATGGGTCATGAACACTGAAGCTTTCTTT.

This clonotype was counted between two and nine times. The chain recombines TRBV6-4 with TRBJ2-1; 8 positions match TRBD1. CDR3 length: 13 amino acids. V lost 8 bases, J lost 0 bases, and 0 bases stayed unmatched. CDR1 and CDR2 (germline): MRHNA, SNTAGT. The CDR3 region is CASGTGSYNEQFF. As DNA, the CDR3 is TGTGCCAGCGGGACAGGCTCCTACAATGAGCAGTTCTTC.

The V gene is TRBV6-1, the J gene TRBJ2-5; D may match TRBD1 or TRBD2 (5 bases each). The end of the DNA fits TRBJ2-7 better, so the J call may be wrong. The CDR3 consists of 15 residues. Germline CDR1 and CDR2: MNHNS and SASEGT. DNA for the CDR3: TGTGCCAGCAGTGATACCGGGACCCACGACTACGAGCAGTACTTC. It encodes CASSDTGTHDYEQYF.

V usage is TRBV4-1 and J usage is TRBJ1-1; tentatively, D is TRBD1 (5 bases). V was pared by 0 bases and J by 1 base, with 15 bases between. The CDR3 spans 17 residues. Germline V CDR1 and CDR2: MGHRA, YSYEKL. CDR3 nucleotide sequence: TGCGCCAGCAGCCAAGATCGGGGGTACGATACGAACACTGAAGCTTTCTTT. Translation: CASSQDRGYDTNTEAFF.

This clonotype appeared a few times. This chain links TRBV6-5 with TRBJ2-6; D remains unclear. The CDR3 has 14 residues. CDR1 and CDR2 (germline): MNHEY, SVGAGI. The V end lost 2 bases, the J end lost 7 bases, and 9 bases lay between the germline ends. The DNA for the CDR3 is TGTGCCAGCAGTTACGCAAAGACAGCCAACGTCCTGACTTTC. Its translation is CASSYAKTANVLTF.

The chain couples TRBV5-6 to TRBJ2-5; 8 positions match TRBD2. The J call is doubtful: the DNA matches TRBJ2-7 better. CDR3 length equals 15 residues. Germline-derived CDR1 and CDR2 are SGHDT and YYEEEE. In DNA, the CDR3 is TGTGCCAGCAGCGAGCCACCGGGACTAGCCTACGAGCAGTACTTC. It is translated as CASSEPPGLAYEQYF.

V is TRBV15 and J is TRBJ1-2; 7 positions agree with TRBD1. V trimming: 5 bases; J trimming: 7 bases; junction bases outside the gene matches: 13. CDR3 length equals 15 residues. Germline assignment: CDR1 LNHNV and CDR2 YYDKDF (reference sequence). Here the CDR3 DNA reads TGTGCCACCAGCTACAGACTCGGCAGGGGGTCTGGCTACACCTTC. This codes for CATSYRLGRGSGYTF. Supplemented by reference TRBV15 and TRBJ1-2, the full variable domain reads DAMVIQNPRYQVTQFGKPVTLSCSQTLNHNVMYWYQQKSSQAPKLLFHYYDKDFNNEADTPDNFQSRRPNTSFCFLDIRSPGLGDTAMYLCATSYRLGRGSGYTFGSGTRLTVV.

The V and J genes are TRBV12-3 or TRBV12-4 and TRBJ2-1, with D tentatively TRBD2 (5 bases). The CDR3 has 14 residues. V lost 0 bases and J lost 9, with 12 bases in between. CDR3 amino acids: CASSLAGARVEQFF. The CDR3 DNA is TGTGCCAGCAGTTTAGCGGGAGCCCGCGTTGAGCAGTTCTTC.

This clonotype was seen a handful of times. The rearrangement links TRBV12-3 or TRBV12-4 to TRBJ2-3; TRBD2 agrees at 10 bases. CDR3 length: 15 amino acids. With 7 bases clipped from V and 6 bases from J, the junction kept 10 bases outside the gene matches. The CDR3 spells CASTLTSGRADTQYF. CDR3 DNA sequence: TGTGCCAGCACCCTGACTAGCGGGCGGGCGGATACGCAGTATTTT.

The V call is TRBV6-2 or TRBV6-3, the J call TRBJ2-3, with TRBD1 as a possible D gene (6 bases). CDR1 and CDR2 from the germline V gene are MNHEY and SVGEGT. V was pared by 2 bases and J by 6 bases, with 12 bases between. The CDR3 contains 14 residues. The CDR3: CASSYTSQGDTQYF. The CDR3 coding sequence is TGTGCCAGCAGTTACACGTCCCAGGGGGATACGCAGTATTTT.

The CDR3 DNA reads TGCGCCAGCAGCTTGGAGGGTATGGACATTCAGTACTTC. Translated: CASSLEGMDIQYF. The chain carries TRBV5-1 and TRBJ2-4; D is uncertain. This CDR3 spans 13 amino acids. Germline lookup yields CDR1 SGHRS and CDR2 YFSETQ. V lost 0 bases and J 8 bases, leaving 9 bases between the germline ends.

The chain recombines TRBV20-1 with TRBJ2-1, with D hard to call. CDR1 is DFQATT and CDR2 is SNEGSKA in the germline V gene (reference sequence). The V and J ends lost 5 bases and 0 bases respectively, with 11 bases between them. The CDR3 consists of 14 residues. The CDR3 here is CSAPPLPSYNEQFF. The CDR3 nucleotides are TGCAGTGCTCCCCCCTTGCCCTCCTACAATGAGCAGTTCTTC.

The chain employs TRBV25-1 and TRBJ2-4; 9 nucleotides align to TRBD1. Near its end, the DNA agrees better with TRBJ2-7, so the J call may be wrong. Germline CDR1 and CDR2: MGHDK and SYGVNS. The CDR3 totals 15 residues. The CDR3 here is CASSEWGTGYSEQYF. The DNA for the CDR3 is TGTGCCAGCAGTGAATGGGGGACAGGGTACTCCGAGCAGTACTTC.

This clonotype was counted between two and nine times. The junction departs from germline at one end; a sequencing error may be responsible. The chain combines TRBV5-1 with TRBJ2-1; weak D call: TRBD2 (6 bases). The CDR3 is made up of 14 amino acids. Germline CDR1 reads SGHRS; CDR2 reads YFSETQ. The DNA for the CDR3 is TGTGCCAGCAGCTTAGCTGGAGGGGCCAATGAGCAGTTCTTC. Amino acids: CASSLAGGANEQFF. Together with reference TRBV5-1 and TRBJ2-1, the CDR3 gives the full variable domain: KAGVTQTPRYLIKTRGQQVTLSCSPISGHRSVSWYQQTPGQGLQFLFEYFSETQRNKGNFPGRFSGRQFSNSRSEMNVSTLELGDSALYLCASSLAGGANEQFFGPGTRLTVL.

This chain connects TRBV3-1 to TRBJ2-7; the D gene is possibly TRBD2 (7 bases). This CDR3 has 16 amino acids. Germline V gene lookup returns CDR1 LGHDT and CDR2 YNNKEL (reference sequence). Trimming shortened V by 4 bases and J by 0 bases, and 16 bases separated the two germline ends. CDR3: CASSPTRGAASYEQYF. CDR3 DNA sequence: TGTGCCAGCAGCCCGACTCGGGGGGCAGCCTCCTACGAGCAGTACTTC.

J is TRBJ2-7 and V is TRBV5-1; 10 positions agree with TRBD1. The CDR3 runs to 15 residues. Germline assignment: CDR1 SGHRS and CDR2 YFSETQ. J gave up 3 bases and V 5 bases, and 8 bases lay outside the gene matches. Written as DNA, the CDR3 is TGCGCCAGCAGTAACGGACAGGGGGTGCTCTACGAGCAGTACTTC. Its translation is CASSNGQGVLYEQYF. Full variable domain (missing parts from reference TRBV5-1 and TRBJ2-7): KAGVTQTPRYLIKTRGQQVTLSCSPISGHRSVSWYQQTPGQGLQFLFEYFSETQRNKGNFPGRFSGRQFSNSRSEMNVSTLELGDSALYLCASSNGQGVLYEQYFGPGTRLTVT.